The 4 T cell receptor beta chains below come from one sample, sequenced in a study of blood T cell repertoires in COVID-19. Clones were sequenced by immunoSEQ multiplex PCR, and TCRdb holds only the in-frame ones, with some missing. The top ten hold 6.5% to 7.5% of the sample, which has over 150,000 clones, 70% to 85% seen once. Material for sequencing was peripheral blood. These receptors came from a man older than 75 with COVID-19, enrolled during active disease.

The rearrangement uses TRBV11-2 and TRBJ2-5, with 9 bases that match TRBD1. J lost 7 bases, V lost 2 bases, and 5 bases had no gene match. The germline V gene encodes CDR1 SGHAT and CDR2 FQNNGV. The CDR3 consists of 14 residues. The DNA of the CDR3 is TGTGCCAGCAGCTTAATCCGACAGGGGGGGACCCAGTACTTC. This codes for CASSLIRQGGTQYF.

This clone was picked up a small number of times. The DNA of the CDR3 is TGTGCCAGTAGTACGTTAGCGTCTAGCACAGATACGCAGTATTTT. Its protein product is CASSTLASSTDTQYF. The chain combines TRBV19 with TRBJ2-3; perhaps TRBD2 as D (5 bases). Germline V gene data show CDR1 as LNHDA and CDR2 as SQIVND (reference sequence). The CDR3 has 15 residues. V lost 4 bases and J lost 0, with 11 bases in between.

The chain joins TRBV19 to TRBJ2-3; TRBD1 agrees at 10 bases. CDR1 is LNHDA, CDR2 SQIVND, per germline (reference sequence). V was clipped by 8 bases and J by 0 bases; unmatched bases: 8. The CDR3 spans 16 residues. DNA of the CDR3: TGTGCCAGTTCCCCCCGGGACAGGGGTAGCACAGATACGCAGTATTTT. It translates to CASSPRDRGSTDTQYF.

The chain recombines TRBV5-5 with TRBJ2-7, with a possible D match to TRBD2 (6 bases). Germline V CDR1 and CDR2: SGHKS, YYEKEE (reference sequence). The V gene lost 1 base and the J gene lost 5 bases, with 10 bases spanning the gap. CDR3 length: 13 residues. As DNA, the CDR3 is TGTGCCAGCAGCTTGCGCGGAGGGGACGAGCAGTACTTC. Translated, it gives CASSLRGGDEQYF. Using reference TRBV5-5 and TRBJ2-7 for the parts outside the CDR3, the full variable domain is DAGVTQSPTHLIKTRGQQVTLRCSPISGHKSVSWYQQVLGQGPQFIFQYYEKEERGRGNFPDRFSARQFPNYSSELNVNALLLGDSALYLCASSLRGGDEQYFGPGTRLTVT.